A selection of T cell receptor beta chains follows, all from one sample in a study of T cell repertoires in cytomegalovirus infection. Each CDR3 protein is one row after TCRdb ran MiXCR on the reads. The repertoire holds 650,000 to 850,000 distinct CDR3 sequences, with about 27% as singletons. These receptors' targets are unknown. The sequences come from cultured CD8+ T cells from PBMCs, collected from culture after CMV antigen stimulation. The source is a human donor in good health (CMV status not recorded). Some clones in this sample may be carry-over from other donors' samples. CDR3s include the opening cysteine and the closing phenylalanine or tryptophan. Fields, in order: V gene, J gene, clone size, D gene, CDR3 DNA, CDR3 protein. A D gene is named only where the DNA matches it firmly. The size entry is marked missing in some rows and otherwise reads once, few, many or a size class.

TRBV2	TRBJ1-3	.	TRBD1	TGTGCCAGCAGATCGGGACAGGGGTTTGGAAACACCATATATTTT	CASRSGQGFGNTIYF
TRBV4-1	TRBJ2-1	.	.	TGCGCCAGCAGCCTCCAGGACTTGTACAATGAGCAGTTCTTC	CASSLQDLYNEQFF
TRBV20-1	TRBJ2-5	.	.	TGCAGTGCTCCCACAGAGACCCAGTACTTC	CSAPTETQYF
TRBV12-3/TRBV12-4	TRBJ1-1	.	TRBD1	TGTGCCAGCAGGACAGGGGAGTTGAACACTGAAGCTTTCTTT	CASRTGELNTEAFF
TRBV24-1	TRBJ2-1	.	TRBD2	TGTGCCACCAGTGATTGGAGTAGCGGGGGCCTCACCTACAATGAGCAGTTCTTC	CATSDWSSGGLTYNEQFF
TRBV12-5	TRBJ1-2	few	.	TGTGCTAGTGGACCTTTTAACTACTATGGCTACACCTTC	CASGPFNYYGYTF
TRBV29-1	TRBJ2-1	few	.	TGCAGCGTTGCGGAGGGGGGCAATGAGCAGTTCTTC	CSVAEGGNEQFF
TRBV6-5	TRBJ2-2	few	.	TGTGCCAGCAGTTACGACAGATTGAACACCGGGGAGCTGTTTTTT	CASSYDRLNTGELFF
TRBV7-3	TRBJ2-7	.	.	TGTGCCACTCGGGGGTCTAGCTCCTACGAGCAGTACTTC	CATRGSSSYEQYF
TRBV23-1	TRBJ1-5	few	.	TGCGCCAGCCGTAGGGGGGAGAATAGCAATCAGCCCCAGCATTTT	CASRRGENSNQPQHF
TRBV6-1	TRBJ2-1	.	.	TGTGCCAGCAGTGAGATCCCAGGCTCCTACAATGAGCAGTTCTTC	CASSEIPGSYNEQFF
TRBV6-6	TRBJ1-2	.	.	TGTGCCAGCAGTTACTTGCGTAGAGTGGGGGAGTTTCAGGATGGCTACACCTTC	CASSYLRRVGEFQDGYTF
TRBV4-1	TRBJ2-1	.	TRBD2	TGCGCCAGCAGCCTCGGCTTAAGGGTAGCGGGGGGCTCAATAACCTACAATGAGCAGTTCTTC	CASSLGLRVAGGSITYNEQFF
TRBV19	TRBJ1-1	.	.	TGTGCCAGCCTCCGGGGGAGGGAAGCTTTCTTT	CASLRGREAFF
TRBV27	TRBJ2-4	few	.	TGTGCCAGCCCGAGGGTGGCCGCCCTAGCCAAAAACATTCAGTACTTC	CASPRVAALAKNIQYF
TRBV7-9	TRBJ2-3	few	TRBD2	TGTGCCAGCAGCCCTAGCGGGGGGGCGCCGCAGTATTTT	CASSPSGGAPQYF
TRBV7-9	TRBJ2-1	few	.	TGTGCCAGCAGTAATACAGGGTATCGAGGTTATGAGCAGTTCTTC	CASSNTGYRGYEQFF
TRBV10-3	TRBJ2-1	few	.	TGTGCCACCCCGCACAATGAGCAGTTCTTC	CATPHNEQFF